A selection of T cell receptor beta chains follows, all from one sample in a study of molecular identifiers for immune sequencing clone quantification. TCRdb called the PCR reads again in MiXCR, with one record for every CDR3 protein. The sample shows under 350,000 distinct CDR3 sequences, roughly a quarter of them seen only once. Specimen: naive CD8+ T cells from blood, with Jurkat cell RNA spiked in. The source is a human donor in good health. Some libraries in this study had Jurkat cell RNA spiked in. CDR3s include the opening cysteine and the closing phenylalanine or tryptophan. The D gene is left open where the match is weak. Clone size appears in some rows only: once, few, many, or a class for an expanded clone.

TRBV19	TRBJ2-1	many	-	TGTGCCAGTAGTATAGGAGGTAATGAGCAGTTCTTC	CASSIGGNEQFF
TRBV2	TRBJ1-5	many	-	TGTGCCAGCAGTGAATATGGTGTGGGGCAGCCCCAGCATTTT	CASSEYGVGQPQHF
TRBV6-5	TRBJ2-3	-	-	TGTGCCAGGGAGTGTGGGAGCGCTCCTGTTATTACGCAGTATTTT	CARECGSAPVITQYF
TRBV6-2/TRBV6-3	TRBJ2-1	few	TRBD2	TGTGCCAGCAGTTTCGGTCTTAGCGGGATGGGTGAGCAGTTCTTC	CASSFGLSGMGEQFF
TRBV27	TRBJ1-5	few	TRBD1	TGTGCCAGCAAACCCGGGACAGCCAATCAGCCCCAGCATTTT	CASKPGTANQPQHF
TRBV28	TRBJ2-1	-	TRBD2	TGTGCCAGCAGTTCGCGGGGGGTCCAACGGCGCAAAGAGCAGTTCTTC	CASSSRGVQRRKEQFF
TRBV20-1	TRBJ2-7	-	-	TGCAGTGCTAGAGGACCGACCCGATCCTACGAGCAGTACTTC	CSARGPTRSYEQYF
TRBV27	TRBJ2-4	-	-	TGTGCCAGCATGGAATTATCCAAAAACATTCAGTACTTC	CASMELSKNIQYF
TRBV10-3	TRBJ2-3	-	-	TGTGCCATCAGTGAGTCGGGGAGCACAGATACGCAGTATTTT	CAISESGSTDTQYF
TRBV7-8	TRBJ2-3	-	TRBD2	TGTGCCAGCAGATCCGGGACTAGCGGGCCAGATACGCAGTATTTT	CASRSGTSGPDTQYF
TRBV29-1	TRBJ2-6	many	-	TGCAGCGTACCGGGGCCATTGCAGGGGGCCAACGTCCTGACTTTC	CSVPGPLQGANVLTF
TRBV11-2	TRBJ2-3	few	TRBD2	TGTGCCAGCAGCTTAGGGACTAGAGCGTATTCAGATACGCAGTATTTT	CASSLGTRAYSDTQYF
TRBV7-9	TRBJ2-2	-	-	TGTGCCAGCAGCCTTGGAGGGGGCGCGGTGAACACCGGGGAGCTGTTTTTT	CASSLGGGAVNTGELFF
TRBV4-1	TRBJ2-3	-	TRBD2	TGCGCCAGCAGCCAAGTTGGGCTAGCGGGAGCGGGAGATACGCAGTATTTT	CASSQVGLAGAGDTQYF
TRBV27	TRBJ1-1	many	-	TGTGCCAGCAGTTTAATTGGCAGGAACACTGAAGCTTTCTTT	CASSLIGRNTEAFF
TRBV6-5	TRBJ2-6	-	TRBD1	TGTGCCAGCAGTTACTCCGGGACAGGGTTCTCTGGGGCCAACGTCCTGACTTTC	CASSYSGTGFSGANVLTF
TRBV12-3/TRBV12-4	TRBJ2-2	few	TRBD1	TGTGCCAGCAGTAGCGACAGGGGGCCGAGAACCGGGGAGCTGTTTTTT	CASSSDRGPRTGELFF
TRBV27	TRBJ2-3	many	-	TGTGCCAGCAGTTTTGGCCCAGCATCAGATACGCAGTATTTT	CASSFGPASDTQYF
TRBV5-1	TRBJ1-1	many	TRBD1	TGCGCCAGCAGCGCCGGACAGGGTATTACTGAAGCTTTCTTT	CASSAGQGITEAFF
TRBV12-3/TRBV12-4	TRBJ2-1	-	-	TGTGCCAGCAGTTTAGCGCTAAGGGACAATGAGCAGTTCTTC	CASSLALRDNEQFF
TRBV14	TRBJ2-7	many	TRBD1	TGTGCCAGCAGCCAACCGGGACAGCCCTACGAGCAGTACTTC	CASSQPGQPYEQYF
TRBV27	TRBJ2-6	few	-	TGTGCCAGCAGTTTACAAGGAGGTGGGGCCAACGTCCTGACTTTC	CASSLQGGGANVLTF
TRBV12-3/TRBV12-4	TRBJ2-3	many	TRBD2	TGTGCCAGCAGTTTGACTAGCTCTCTCACAGATACGCAGTATTTT	CASSLTSSLTDTQYF
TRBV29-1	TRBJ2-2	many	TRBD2	TGCAGCGTTAGACTAGCGGGATATAACACCGGGGAGCTGTTTTTT	CSVRLAGYNTGELFF
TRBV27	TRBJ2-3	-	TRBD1	TGTGCCAGCAGTTTAACCGGGACAGGCTCAATTGATACGCAGTATTTT	CASSLTGTGSIDTQYF
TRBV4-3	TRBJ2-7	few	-	TGCGCCAGCAGCCAAGATCTGCCGGGAGATAGCTCCTACGAGCAGTACTTC	CASSQDLPGDSSYEQYF
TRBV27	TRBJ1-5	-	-	TGTGCCAGCAGTTTATCCCCTGGGAGTCAGCCCCAGCGTTTT	CASSLSPGSQPQRF
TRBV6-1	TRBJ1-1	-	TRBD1	TGTGCCAGCAGTAAACAGGGGACTCAAGCTTTCTTT	CASSKQGTQAFF
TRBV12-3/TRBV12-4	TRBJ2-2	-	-	TGTGCCTGCAGTAGAACAGGGTTCGCCGGGGAGCTGTTTTTT	CACSRTGFAGELFF
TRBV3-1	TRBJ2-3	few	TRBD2	TGTGCCAGCAGCCAGACTAGCGGGGGGCGGTCAGATACGCAGTATTTT	CASSQTSGGRSDTQYF
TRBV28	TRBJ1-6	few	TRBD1	TGTGCCAGCAGTCCAGGACAGGGGGCCACCCCCTATAATTCACCCCTCCACTTT	CASSPGQGATPYNSPLHF
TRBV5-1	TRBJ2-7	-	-	TGCGCCAGCAGCTTGGATTCGGGAGTTTGGCAGTACTTC	CASSLDSGVWQYF
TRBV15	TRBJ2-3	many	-	TGTGCCACCAGCAGAGATCGGGGCGGACTGGAGTATTTT	CATSRDRGGLEYF
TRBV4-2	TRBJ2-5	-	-	TGTGCCAGCAGCCAAGAGCGTTTGGCAGCCCAAGAGACCCAGCACTTC	CASSQERLAAQETQHF
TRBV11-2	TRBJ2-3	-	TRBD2	TGTGCCGGCAGCTTAAGCGGGAGTGGCACAGATACGCAGTATTTT	CAGSLSGSGTDTQYF
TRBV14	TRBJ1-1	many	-	TGTGCCAGCAGCCAAGGATCAGCTGAAGCTTTCTTT	CASSQGSAEAFF
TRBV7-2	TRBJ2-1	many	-	TGTGCCAGCAGCGCCGCTATGGTGGACAATGAGCAGTTCTTC	CASSAAMVDNEQFF
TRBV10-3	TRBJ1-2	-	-	TGTGCCATCAGTGAGTCGGTCGACAGTAACTATGGCTACACCTTC	CAISESVDSNYGYTF
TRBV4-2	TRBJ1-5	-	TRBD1	TGTGCCAGCAGCCCATTTACTGGCGGGGCGGACAGGGAATATCAGCCCCAGCATTTT	CASSPFTGGADREYQPQHF
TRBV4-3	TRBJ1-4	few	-	TGCGCCAGCAGCCCAGAAACTGCAACTAATGAAAAACTGTTTTTT	CASSPETATNEKLFF